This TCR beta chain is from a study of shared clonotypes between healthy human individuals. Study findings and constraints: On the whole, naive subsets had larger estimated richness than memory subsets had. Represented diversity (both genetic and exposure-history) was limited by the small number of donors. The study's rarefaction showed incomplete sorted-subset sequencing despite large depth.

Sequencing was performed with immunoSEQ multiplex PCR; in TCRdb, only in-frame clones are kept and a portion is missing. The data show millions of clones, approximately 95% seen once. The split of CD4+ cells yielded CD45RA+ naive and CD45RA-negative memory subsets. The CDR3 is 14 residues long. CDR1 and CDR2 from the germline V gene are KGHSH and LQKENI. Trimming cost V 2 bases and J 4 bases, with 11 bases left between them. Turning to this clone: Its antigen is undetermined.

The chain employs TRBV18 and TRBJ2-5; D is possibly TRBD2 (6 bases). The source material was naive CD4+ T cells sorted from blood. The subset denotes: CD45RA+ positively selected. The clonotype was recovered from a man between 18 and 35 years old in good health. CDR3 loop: CASSPNVGGETQYF. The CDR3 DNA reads TGTGCCAGCTCACCAAACGTCGGGGGAGAGACCCAGTACTTC. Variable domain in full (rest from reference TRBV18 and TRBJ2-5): NAGVMQNPRHLVRRRGQEARLRCSPMKGHSHVYWYRQLPEEGLKFMVYLQKENIIDESGMPKERFSAEFPKEGPSILRIQQVVRGDSAAYFCASSPNVGGETQYFGPGTRLLVL.